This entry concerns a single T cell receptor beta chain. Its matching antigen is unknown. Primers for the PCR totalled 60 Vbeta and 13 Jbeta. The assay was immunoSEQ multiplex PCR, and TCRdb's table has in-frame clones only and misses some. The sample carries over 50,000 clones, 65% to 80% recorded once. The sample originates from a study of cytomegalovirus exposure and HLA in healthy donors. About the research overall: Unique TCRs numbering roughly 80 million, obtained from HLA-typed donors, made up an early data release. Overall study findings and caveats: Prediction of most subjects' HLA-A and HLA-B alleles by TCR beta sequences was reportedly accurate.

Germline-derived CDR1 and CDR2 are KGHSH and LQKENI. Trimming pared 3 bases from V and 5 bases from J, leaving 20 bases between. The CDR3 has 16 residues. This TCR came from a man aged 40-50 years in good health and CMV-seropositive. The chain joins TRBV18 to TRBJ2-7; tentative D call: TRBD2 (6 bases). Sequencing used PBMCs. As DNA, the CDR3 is TGTGCCAGCTCACCCGCAGGACATGAGGGGAGGCACGAGCAGTACTTC. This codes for CASSPAGHEGRHEQYF.